The 11 T cell receptor beta chains reported below all come from one sample, sequenced in a study of human T cells and chemical hapten exposure. Each cDNA molecule in the library carried unique molecular identifiers. TCRdb re-analysed the reads in MiXCR, keeping a single row per CDR3 protein. The table records about 800 distinct CDR3 sequences, roughly 75% of them present only once. Unfractionated whole blood was the source of the extracted total RNA. The sample consisted of whole blood. The receptors shown here come from a human donor with alopecia, or a healthy volunteer (not recorded which). Some clones in this sample may be carry-over from other donors' samples. This table probably holds off-target reads from a library built for another chain.

This clonotype was seen a few times. This chain uses TRBV20-1 with TRBJ2-3, with 7 positions matching TRBD2. Germline V gives CDR1 DFQATT, CDR2 SNEGSKA (reference sequence). J lost 6 bases, V lost 7 bases, and 4 bases had no gene match. This CDR3 is built from 11 residues. CDR3 residues: CSVRAGDTQYF. Here the CDR3 DNA reads TGCAGTGTCCGAGCGGGGGATACGCAGTATTTT.

This clonotype was detected a few times. This chain links TRBV2 with TRBJ2-1; 9 bases map to TRBD2. The CDR3 has 14 amino acids. Germline assignment: CDR1 SNHLY and CDR2 FYNNEI. Trimming at V came to 7 bases and at J to 2 bases, leaving 3 bases not matched to a gene. The DNA for the CDR3 is TGTGCCAGCACGCGGGGGGGCCCCTACAATGAGCAGTTCTTC. It specifies CASTRGGPYNEQFF.

The rearrangement uses TRBV7-9 and TRBJ1-1; tentatively, D is TRBD1 (5 bases). V lost 1 base, J lost 4 bases, and 19 bases lay in between. The CDR3 extends over 17 amino acids. Germline V gives CDR1 SEHNR, CDR2 FQNEAQ (reference sequence). The CDR3 sequence: CASSLELGGVRGTEAFF. CDR3 DNA sequence: TGTGCCAGCAGCTTAGAACTCGGCGGGGTTAGGGGCACTGAAGCTTTCTTT.

This chain connects TRBV11-3 to TRBJ1-1, with D possibly being TRBD1 (5 bases). Trimming took off 1 base at V and 4 bases at J, with 7 bases between the two ends. The CDR3 runs 13 residues. Germline V CDR1 and CDR2: SGHNT, YENEEA. CDR3 amino acids: CASSLAGFTEAFF. DNA for the CDR3: TGTGCCAGCAGCTTAGCAGGGTTCACTGAAGCTTTCTTT. The complete variable domain, with remaining parts taken from reference TRBV11-3 and TRBJ1-1, reads EAGVVQSPRYKIIEKKQPVAFWCNPISGHNTLYWYLQNLGQGPELLIRYENEEAVDDSQLPKDRFSAERLKGVDSTLKIQPAELGDSAVYLCASSLAGFTEAFFGQGTRLTVV.

This sequence joins TRBV2 and TRBJ2-2; TRBD1 matches 8 bases. The CDR3 consists of 16 residues. J lost 1 base, V lost 6 bases, and 7 bases had no gene match. Germline CDR1 SNHLY, CDR2 FYNNEI. The CDR3 loop reads CASSRDRGMNTGELFF. CDR3 DNA: TGTGCCAGCAGCAGAGACAGGGGCATGAACACCGGGGAGCTGTTTTTT.

This chain joins TRBV5-1 and TRBJ1-2; D not resolved. This CDR3 is 14 amino acids long. CDR1 and CDR2 (germline): SGHRS, YFSETQ. Trimming left V 3 bases short and J 4 bases short, with 13 bases between. The CDR3 is CASSSKTDSYGYTF. For the CDR3, the DNA is TGCGCCAGCAGCTCTAAAACAGACTCCTATGGCTACACCTTC.

This clonotype came up a few times. The chain uses TRBV25-1 and TRBJ2-7; D not certain. The ends were cut back, 1 base at V and 2 bases at J, with 6 bases in the middle. CDR3 length: 13 residues. CDR1 MGHDK and CDR2 SYGVNS come from the germline V gene. Written as DNA, the CDR3 is TGTGCCAGCAGTGAATTGGAGACCTACGAGCAGTACTTC. Translated: CASSELETYEQYF.

The chain links TRBV2 to TRBJ2-5, with TRBD2 matching 8 bases. The germline V gene has CDR1 SNHLY and CDR2 FYNNEI. The trim removed 10 bases at V and 2 bases at J, leaving 9 bases unmatched. The CDR3 runs to 14 residues. The CDR3 bases are TGTGCCACCCGCGGGGGGAATACTCAAGAGACCCAGTACTTC. Its protein product is CATRGGNTQETQYF. Full variable domain (missing parts from reference TRBV2 and TRBJ2-5): EPEVTQTPSHQVTQMGQEVILRCVPISNHLYFYWYRQILGQKVEFLVSFYNNEISEKSEIFDDQFSVERPDGSNFTLKIRSTKLEDSAMYFCATRGGNTQETQYFGPGTRLLVL.

The chain has TRBV20-1 and TRBJ2-3; no firm D call. CDR1 and CDR2 (germline): DFQATT, SNEGSKA (reference sequence). The CDR3 is 13 amino acids. With 2 bases removed from V and 0 bases from J, the gap between germline ends came to 6 bases. The CDR3 loop reads CSARPRSTDTQYF. CDR3 DNA sequence: TGCAGTGCTAGACCCAGGAGCACAGATACGCAGTATTTT.

The J gene is TRBJ1-2, the V gene TRBV3-1, with D possibly matching TRBD1 (5 bases). Germline CDR1 is LGHDT and CDR2 is YNNKEL (reference sequence). Trimming removed 8 bases from V and 6 bases from J, with 13 bases in between. The CDR3 is made up of 12 amino acids. CDR3 sequence (DNA): TGTGCCAGCGGGACGGGGCCTAATGGCTACACCTTC. Protein: CASGTGPNGYTF.

The chain has TRBV12-3 or TRBV12-4 and TRBJ1-1; TRBD1 aligns across 7 bases. This CDR3 is built from 15 residues. After removal of 5 bases from V and 1 base from J, the junction contained 7 bases not matched to a gene. The CDR3 nucleotides read TGTGCCAGCAGTCTTAGGGACAGCCCGAACACTGAAGCTTTCTTT. Translation gives CASSLRDSPNTEAFF.